A selection of T cell receptor beta chains follows, all from one sample in a study of cytomegalovirus exposure and HLA in healthy donors. Clones were read by immunoSEQ multiplex PCR, and TCRdb kept only the in-frame ones, dropping some. The sample includes around 230,000 clones, 75% to 90% of them seen just once. Sequenced: PBMCs. These receptor sequences come from a woman in her twenties or thirties in good health and CMV-seropositive. CDR3s include the opening cysteine and the closing phenylalanine or tryptophan. A D gene is named only where the DNA matches it firmly. Size is omitted from some rows. Given values are once, few, many or a class for expanded clones.

TRBJ2-2	TRBV19	-	TRBD2	TGTGCCAGTAGTATCGGGGGGCGCGGGCTAGCGGGGTACACCGGGGAGCTGTTTTTT	CASSIGGRGLAGYTGELFF
TRBJ2-1	TRBV6-1	-	TRBD2	TGTGCCAGCAGCACGGGACTAGCGACCTACAATGAGCAGTTCTTC	CASSTGLATYNEQFF
TRBJ1-1	TRBV11-1	-	TRBD1	TGTGCCAGCAGCCCGGACAGGGGAGGGACTGAAGCTTTCTTT	CASSPDRGGTEAFF
TRBJ1-1	TRBV4-1	-	-	TGCGCCAGCAGCCAAGCCGGGTTGGGCACTGAAGCTTTCTTT	CASSQAGLGTEAFF
TRBJ1-2	TRBV27	-	TRBD1	TGTGCCAGCAGCCTCCAGGGGGCTAAAGGCTACACCTTC	CASSLQGAKGYTF
TRBJ2-1	TRBV5-4	-	TRBD2	TGTGCCAGCAGCCCAATCACTAGCGGCCATGAGCAGTTCTTC	CASSPITSGHEQFF
TRBJ1-2	TRBV9	-	-	TGTGCCAGCAGTGGGGGGGAGGCCTATGGCTACACCTTC	CASSGGEAYGYTF
TRBJ1-2	TRBV28	once	-	TGTGCCAGCAGTTACTATGCAGACGGCTACACCTTC	CASSYYADGYTF
TRBJ2-3	TRBV18	-	-	TGTGCCAGCTCACCAACCCGAGACACAGATACGCAGTATTTT	CASSPTRDTDTQYF
TRBJ1-2	TRBV4-1	-	-	TGCGCCAGCAGCCAAGGTTGGGGGGGAAATGGCTACACCTTC	CASSQGWGGNGYTF
TRBJ1-2	TRBV5-1	-	-	TGCGCCAGCAGCTTGGGACAGCTCGACTATGGCTACACCTTC	CASSLGQLDYGYTF
TRBJ1-1	TRBV5-1	-	TRBD1	TGCGCCAGCAGCTGGAGGACAGGGCTGAACACTGAAGCTTTCTTT	CASSWRTGLNTEAFF
TRBJ1-3	TRBV5-1	few	TRBD1	TGCGCCAGCAGCGCGCAGGGGGATAGAAACACCATATATTTT	CASSAQGDRNTIYF
TRBJ1-2	TRBV7-9	-	-	TGTGCCAGCAGCCCGGGCCTGCCAGGGGATGGCTACACCTTC	CASSPGLPGDGYTF
TRBJ2-3	TRBV15	-	-	TGTGCCACCAGCAGAGATGGGGCAGGGAACACAGATACGCAGTATTTT	CATSRDGAGNTDTQYF
TRBJ2-2	TRBV27	once	TRBD2	TGTGCCAGCCAAAGCGGGGTGAACACCGGGGAGCTGTTTTTT	CASQSGVNTGELFF
TRBJ1-3	TRBV5-6	-	-	TGTGCCAGCAGCCGACGCTCAACAGCCTTCTCTGGAAACACCATATATTTT	CASSRRSTAFSGNTIYF
TRBJ1-1	TRBV9	-	TRBD1	TGTGCCAGCAGCGCGCAACAGGGGGTCCTGAACACTGAAGCTTTCTTT	CASSAQQGVLNTEAFF
TRBJ2-7	TRBV5-1	-	-	TGCGCCAGCAGCTTGGGGGGGCTACTAATTTACGAGCAGTACTTC	CASSLGGLLIYEQYF
TRBJ2-1	TRBV11-3	-	TRBD1	TGTGCCAGCACCTGGGACAGCTACAATGAGCAGTTCTTC	CASTWDSYNEQFF
TRBJ2-7	TRBV7-2	-	-	TGTGCCAGCAGCTCCACGGCAGGACTGTCCTACGAGCAGTACTTC	CASSSTAGLSYEQYF
TRBJ1-2	TRBV6-1	once	-	TGTGCCAGCAGTGAAGCCCTAGCCCCACAGGGATATGGCTACACCTTC	CASSEALAPQGYGYTF